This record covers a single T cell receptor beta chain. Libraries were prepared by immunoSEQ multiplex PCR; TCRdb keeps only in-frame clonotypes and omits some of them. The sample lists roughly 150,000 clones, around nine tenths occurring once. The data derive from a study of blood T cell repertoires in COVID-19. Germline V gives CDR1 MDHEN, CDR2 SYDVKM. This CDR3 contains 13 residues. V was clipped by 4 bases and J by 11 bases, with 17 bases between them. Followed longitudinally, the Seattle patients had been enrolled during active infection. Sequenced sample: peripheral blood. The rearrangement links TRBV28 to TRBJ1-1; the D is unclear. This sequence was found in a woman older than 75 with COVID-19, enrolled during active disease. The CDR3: CASSWATDLTAFF. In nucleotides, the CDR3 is TGTGCCAGCAGTTGGGCGACGGATCTTACGGCTTTCTTT.